This T cell receptor (beta chain) stems from a study of blood T cell repertoires in COVID-19. The wider study: Collection of acute and convalescent COVID-19 samples took place in the United States, Italy and Spain.

J gave up 3 bases and V 2 bases, and 4 bases lay outside the gene matches. The CDR3 length is 15 residues. Germline V gene data show CDR1 as MNHEY and CDR2 as SVGEGT. The cohort comprised adults aged 18 to 89 years residing in 20 to 30 US areas. Cohort allocation depended upon clinical history that participants reported. Source study methods: Amplified reference gene primers provided the basis for estimating nucleated cell counts. The protocol was immunoSEQ multiplex PCR, while the TCRdb copy is restricted to in-frame clones and leaves out a portion. D and trimming were read from the DNA, whereas the V and J calls and clone size are those reported in that table. The data show around 200,000 clones, with over 80% seen just once and about 9.3% held by the top ten.

The gene calls are TRBV6-2 or TRBV6-3 and TRBJ2-7; 10 bases match TRBD2. The clonotype originates from a man younger than 30 with acute COVID-19. Sequencing used PBMCs or T cells enriched from blood (not recorded which). The CDR3 sequence is CASSYPQREGYEQYF. CDR3 sequence (DNA): TGTGCCAGCAGTTACCCCCAGCGGGAGGGCTACGAGCAGTACTTC.